Shown below are 26 T cell receptor beta chains from a single sample sequenced in a study of blood T cells in healthy people across ages. Sample-barcoded 5' priming and a J-beta primer mix drove a second PCR of roughly 6 to 12 cycles. MiXCR was run by TCRdb on the 5' RACE reads, yielding one entry per CDR3 protein. The data show approximately 1.5 million distinct CDR3 sequences, about 42% seen once. The sample comprised blood. These receptors originate from a woman younger than 30 in good health.

This clonotype showed up just a few times. The chain uses TRBV15 and TRBJ2-7; possibly TRBD2 for D (6 bases). This CDR3 region has 14 residues. The V gene's germline CDR1 is LNHNV and CDR2 YYDKDF (reference sequence). Trimming pared 2 bases from V and 5 bases from J, leaving 13 bases between. The CDR3 nucleotides read TGTGCCACCAGCAGAACCACGACTAGTAACGAGCAGTACTTC. Translating it yields CATSRTTTSNEQYF.

This clonotype was found many times. This chain links TRBV20-1 with TRBJ2-7, with 7 bases matching TRBD1. The J segment lost 0 bases and the V segment lost 6 bases, leaving 2 bases of the junction unmatched. The germline V gene has CDR1 DFQATT and CDR2 SNEGSKA (reference sequence). There are 12 residues in the CDR3. CDR3 residues: CSAWTGSYEQYF. Written as DNA, the CDR3 is TGCAGTGCGTGGACAGGCTCCTACGAGCAGTACTTC.

This clonotype was detected only once. This chain joins TRBV4-2 and TRBJ1-1; D is uncertain. With 0 bases removed from V and 5 bases from J, the gap between germline ends came to 10 bases. The length of the CDR3 is 14 residues. Germline V gene lookup returns CDR1 LGHNA and CDR2 YNFKEQ. CDR3 bases: TGTGCCAGCAGCCAAGATCCCCACGGGACTGAAGCTTTCTTT. This translates into CASSQDPHGTEAFF.

As concerns this clonotype: Its ends do not fully match the called genes, so a read error is possible. CDR3 nucleotides: TGTGCCAGCAGCGGCGGTCTGAACTCCTACAACGAGCAGTTCTTC. This encodes CASSGGLNSYNEQFF. The chain combines TRBV5-4 with TRBJ2-1; D gene uncertain. Germline V gene data show CDR1 as SGHNT and CDR2 as YYREEE (reference sequence). This CDR3 contains 15 residues.

The rearrangement links TRBV20-1 to TRBJ2-3; a weak D match, TRBD2 (6 bases). The CDR3 sequence is 15 residues long. Trimming left V 3 bases short and J 6 bases short, with 19 bases between. CDR1 is DFQATT, CDR2 SNEGSKA, per germline (reference sequence). CDR3 region: CSASALQPTRDTQYF. CDR3 coding DNA: TGCAGTGCTAGTGCTCTCCAACCGACTAGGGATACGCAGTATTTT.

In regard to this clonotype: One junction end disagrees with the germline gene, perhaps due to a read error. The genes are TRBV6-2 or TRBV6-3 and TRBJ1-1; no firm D call. The CDR3 consists of 13 residues. Germline values: CDR1 MNHEY, CDR2 SVGEGT. CDR3 sequence (DNA): TGTGCCGGCAGAAATACGGAGGGCGCCGAAGCTTTCTTT. It is translated as CAGRNTEGAEAFF.

This chain links TRBV6-1 with TRBJ1-6, with 9 positions matching TRBD1. V dropped 8 bases and J dropped 0; count of bases not matched to a gene: 17. Germline values: CDR1 MNHNS, CDR2 SASEGT. There are 20 residues in the CDR3. The CDR3: CASGDRDRATYSSYNSPLHF. The CDR3 coding sequence is TGTGCCAGCGGAGACCGGGACAGGGCAACATACAGCTCCTATAATTCACCCCTCCACTTT.

The chain joins TRBV20-1 to TRBJ2-1; D is unresolved. This CDR3 has 13 residues. V lost 0 bases and J lost 4, with 7 bases in between. Per the germline V gene, CDR1 is DFQATT and CDR2 is SNEGSKA (reference sequence). The CDR3 DNA reads as TGCAGTGCTAGAGATCGGCTTTACAATGAGCAGTTCTTC. This codes for CSARDRLYNEQFF.

The sample holds a few counts of this clonotype. J is TRBJ2-7 and V is TRBV20-1; no definite D call. V was shortened by 6 bases and J by 5 bases, with 11 bases between the two germline ends. CDR1 DFQATT and CDR2 SNEGSKA come from the germline V gene (reference sequence). The CDR3 runs 11 residues. The CDR3 bases are TGCAGTGCCTACCAGCTTAACGAGCAGTACTTC. Protein: CSAYQLNEQYF.

V gene TRBV7-9 combines with J gene TRBJ1-3; 9 nucleotides match TRBD1. The CDR3 has 14 residues. The germline V gene encodes CDR1 SEHNR and CDR2 FQNEAQ (reference sequence). J was trimmed by 1 base and V by 6 bases; bases with no gene match: 1. CDR3 region: CASRGTGSGNTIYF. DNA of the CDR3: TGTGCCAGCAGGGGGACAGGGTCTGGAAACACCATATATTTT.

J is TRBJ2-4 and V is TRBV4-1; 8 positions match TRBD1. The DNA end favors TRBJ2-7, so the J call may be wrong. CDR1 MGHRA and CDR2 YSYEKL come from the germline V gene. The CDR3 runs 14 residues. The CDR3 nucleotides read TGCGCCAGCAGACCCCCGGGACAGGCCTACGAGCAGTACTTC. Protein product: CASRPPGQAYEQYF.

This clonotype has a handful of counts. The chain has TRBV4-3 and TRBJ1-2; 11 bases are a match to TRBD1. CDR1 is LGHNA and CDR2 is YSLEER in the germline V gene. The CDR3 is made up of 16 amino acids. V lost 5 bases, J lost 7 bases, and 12 bases stayed unmatched. The DNA for the CDR3 is TGCGCCAGCAGCATCCGGACAGGGGGCCAGATAAGTGGCTACACCTTC. Protein sequence: CASSIRTGGQISGYTF.

This clonotype has only a few counts. As DNA, the CDR3 is TGTGCCAGCAGCTCCGACTATAATTCACCCCTCCACTTT. Its translation is CASSSDYNSPLHF. The chain links TRBV6-5 to TRBJ1-6, with D unclear. Per germline, CDR1 MNHEY and CDR2 SVGAGI. The CDR3 loop spans 13 amino acids. The V and J ends lost 6 bases and 3 bases respectively, with 6 bases between them.

The chain is built from TRBV3-1 and TRBJ1-4; the D is unclear. CDR1 LGHDT and CDR2 YNNKEL come from the germline V gene (reference sequence). The CDR3 has 16 residues. Trimming cost V 5 bases and J 8 bases, with 21 bases left between them. DNA for the CDR3: TGTGCCAGCAGCTATTCCCAAAGGGCGGTAGGAGAAAAACTGTTTTTT. It translates to CASSYSQRAVGEKLFF.

Notes on this clonotype: The junction does not match germline at one end; this may be a read error. The rearrangement joins TRBV12-3 or TRBV12-4 to TRBJ2-1, with TRBD1 matching 11 bases. This CDR3 has 15 amino acids. CDR3 amino acids: CASSGWDRGYNEQFF. Here the CDR3 DNA reads TGTGCCAGCAGTGGTTGGGACAGGGGGTACAATGAGCAGTTCTTT.

The chain links TRBV4-3 to TRBJ2-7; D may be TRBD2 (6 bases). The length of the CDR3 is 17 residues. Germline CDR1 and CDR2: LGHNA and YSLEER. V lost 0 bases and J 0 bases, leaving 15 bases between the germline ends. The CDR3 loop is CASSQDRLGGNSYEQYF. The DNA for the CDR3 is TGCGCCAGCAGCCAAGATAGGCTCGGCGGGAACTCCTACGAGCAGTACTTC.

This clonotype was counted only a few times. The V and J genes are TRBV29-1 and TRBJ2-7, with 13 nucleotides matching TRBD2. There are 13 residues in the CDR3. Looked up from germline, CDR1 is SQVTM and CDR2 is ANQGSEA. The V segment lost 3 bases and the J segment 5 bases; nucleotides outside the gene matches: 1. The CDR3 region is CSVETSGRNEQYF. As DNA, the CDR3 is TGCAGCGTTGAGACTAGCGGGAGGAACGAGCAGTACTTC.

The rearrangement uses TRBV12-3 or TRBV12-4 and TRBJ2-5, with 10 bases that match TRBD2. The CDR3 sequence is 14 residues long. With 5 bases clipped from V and 11 bases from J, the junction kept 11 bases outside the gene matches. Written as DNA, the CDR3 is TGTGCCAGCAGTCCAGCGGGAGGGCGAAGAGAGCAGTACTTC. Protein sequence: CASSPAGGRREQYF.

This clonotype was seen a few times. This CDR3 is CASSLVYSYGYTF. The CDR3 DNA is TGTGCCAGCAGTTTGGTCTATAGCTATGGCTACACCTTC. This rearrangement joins TRBV12-3 or TRBV12-4 to TRBJ1-2, with D uncertain. The ends were cut back, 3 bases at V and 4 bases at J, with 9 bases in the middle. CDR3 length: 13 residues.

This chain uses TRBV29-1 with TRBJ2-6, with TRBD2 as a possible D gene (6 bases). The CDR3 contains 15 residues. Germline CDR1 and CDR2: SQVTM and ANQGSEA. Trimming pared 5 bases from V and 0 bases from J, leaving 11 bases between. DNA of the CDR3: TGCAGCGTTCTAGGAGGGAGCTCTGGGGCCAACGTCCTGACTTTC. Translated: CSVLGGSSGANVLTF.

The V call is TRBV6-2 or TRBV6-3, the J call TRBJ1-3; D call uncertain. Germline V gives CDR1 MNHEY, CDR2 SVGEGT. V was cut by 7 bases and J by 2 bases, with 12 bases left in between. This CDR3 spans 14 amino acids. The CDR3 loop is CASKPGNPGNTIYF. The DNA for the CDR3 is TGTGCCAGCAAACCGGGAAACCCTGGAAACACCATATATTTT.

The J gene is TRBJ2-2, the V gene TRBV7-6; TRBD1 is a possible D gene (6 bases). The CDR3 length is 14 residues. Germline V gene sequence: CDR1 SGHVS, CDR2 FNYEAQ. V gave up 3 bases and J gave up 4 bases, with 9 bases separating them. The CDR3 region is CASSFTGLTGELFF. The CDR3 DNA reads TGTGCCAGCAGCTTTACAGGGCTCACCGGGGAGCTGTTTTTT. The entire variable domain, with the rest obtained from reference TRBV7-6 and TRBJ2-2, is as follows: GAGVSQSPRYKVTKRGQDVALRCDPISGHVSLYWYRQALGQGPEFLTYFNYEAQQDKSGLPNDRFSAERPEGSISTLTIQRTEQRDSAMYRCASSFTGLTGELFFGEGSRLTVL.

The rearrangement uses TRBV7-2 and TRBJ2-1; 10 bases line up with TRBD2. J was trimmed by 4 bases and V by 8 bases; bases with no gene match: 11. This CDR3 spans 16 amino acids. Germline V lookup: CDR1 SGHTA, CDR2 FQGNSA. CDR3 in amino acids: CASDRPWTSGYNEQFF. DNA of the CDR3: TGTGCCAGCGATAGACCCTGGACTAGCGGTTACAATGAGCAGTTCTTC.

The chain is built from TRBV9 and TRBJ2-1; D is unclear. Germline V gene sequence: CDR1 SGDLS, CDR2 YYNGEE. V dropped 3 bases and J dropped 7 bases, with 11 bases sitting between them. The CDR3 extends over 13 amino acids. CDR3 bases: TGTGCCAGCAGCGGAGTTGGGGTGAATGAGCAGTTCTTC. This sequence encodes CASSGVGVNEQFF.

V is TRBV29-1 and J is TRBJ1-1; 10 bases map to TRBD1. V shed 6 bases, J shed 1 base, and the junction held 2 bases outside the gene matches. Germline V lookup: CDR1 SQVTM, CDR2 ANQGSEA. There are 13 residues in the CDR3. CDR3 in amino acids: CSVGTGENTEAFF. CDR3 nucleotides: TGCAGCGTGGGGACAGGGGAGAACACTGAAGCTTTCTTT.

The chain combines TRBV27 with TRBJ2-7, with D perhaps TRBD1 (5 bases). The CDR3 consists of 13 residues. Trimming shortened V by 3 bases and J by 6 bases, and 12 bases separated the two germline ends. Germline V gene lookup returns CDR1 MNHEY and CDR2 SMNVEV (reference sequence). DNA for the CDR3: TGTGCCAGCAGTTTTAACGTCGACAGCGAGCAGTACTTC. It is translated as CASSFNVDSEQYF.